This TCR beta chain was captured by sequencing in a study of cytomegalovirus exposure and HLA in healthy donors. This CDR3 comprises 14 residues. The germline gives CDR1 LNHDA, CDR2 SQIVND (reference sequence). J was trimmed by 6 bases and V by 6 bases; bases with no gene match: 6. The PCR ran on 60 Vbeta and 13 Jbeta primers. TCRdb's copy holds only in-frame clones and misses some; the assay was immunoSEQ multiplex PCR. Of about 270,000 clones detected, around 65% appear once; the ten largest clones hold under 3%. This chain uses TRBV19 with TRBJ2-2, with TRBD1 matching 8 bases. The sequenced sample was PBMCs. The clonotype was recovered from a female donor in good health and CMV-seronegative. The CDR3 protein is CASRSQGAAGELFF. For the CDR3, the DNA is TGTGCCAGTAGGTCTCAGGGGGCGGCCGGGGAGCTGTTTTTT. The variable domain in full, completed from reference TRBV19 and TRBJ2-2, reads DGGITQSPKYLFRKEGQNVTLSCEQNLNHDAMYWYRQDPGQGLRLIYYSQIVNDFQKGDIAEGYSVSREKKESFPLTVTSAQKNPTAFYLCASRSQGAAGELFFGEGSRLTVL.